This is a list of T cell receptor beta chains from one sample in a study of blood T cell repertoires in COVID-19. TCRdb's table, derived via immunoSEQ multiplex PCR, lists solely in-frame clones and lacks some. The sample holds 190,000 or so clones, about 93% seen once. Sequenced input: peripheral blood. The receptors were sampled from a man younger than 40 with COVID-19, enrolled during active disease. Each CDR3 is given with its conserved first and last residue. Fields, in order: J gene, D gene, V gene, clone size, CDR3 DNA, CDR3 protein. D genes are given only for firm matches. Size is omitted from some rows. Given values are once, few, many or a class for expanded clones.

TRBJ1-1 | - | TRBV7-9 | - | TGTGCCAGCAGCTCATCTGGGCACAGGGTGAGGGCTGAAGCTTTCTTT | CASSSSGHRVRAEAFF
TRBJ2-4 | - | TRBV25-1 | - | TGTGCCAGCAGTGCTCGTTTTACCCGGGCCAAAAACATTCAGTACTTC | CASSARFTRAKNIQYF
TRBJ1-1 | TRBD1 | TRBV5-1 | - | TGCGCCAGCAGCTGGGCCAGGGGGCGGGGGACTGAAGCTTTCTTT | CASSWARGRGTEAFF
TRBJ1-2 | - | TRBV7-3 | once | TGTGCCAGCAGCCCCTCGGGAGGCTATGGCTACACCTTC | CASSPSGGYGYTF
TRBJ1-1 | TRBD1 | TRBV19 | - | TGTGCCAGTAAAGGACAGGGGGCCATGAACACTGAAGCTTTCTTT | CASKGQGAMNTEAFF
TRBJ2-1 | TRBD2 | TRBV5-1 | - | TGCGCCAGCAGCTTGGTACGTGGTAGCGGGGGTTACAATGAGCAGTTCTTC | CASSLVRGSGGYNEQFF
TRBJ1-1 | TRBD1 | TRBV27 | once | TGTGCCAGCAGTTTACAGGGGGGAAACACTGAAGCTTTCTTT | CASSLQGGNTEAFF
TRBJ2-1 | TRBD2 | TRBV27 | - | TGTGCCAGCAGGCCTATTACTAGCGTTGAGCAGTTCTTC | CASRPITSVEQFF
TRBJ2-5 | TRBD2 | TRBV9 | - | TGTGCCAGCAGCGTAGCCGGGACTAGTCTGGAGACCCAGTACTTC | CASSVAGTSLETQYF
TRBJ2-7 | - | TRBV3-1/TRBV3-2 | - | TGTGCCAGCAGCCAAGTACAGGCGGGGAAGGTGAGCTCCTACGAGCAGTACTTC | CASSQVQAGKVSSYEQYF
TRBJ2-5 | TRBD2 | TRBV5-4 | - | TGTGCCAGCAGCTTACCTAGCGGGGGGGCCGGAGAGACCCAGTACTTC | CASSLPSGGAGETQYF
TRBJ1-1 | TRBD1 | TRBV5-6 | - | TGTGCCAGCAGCTTCACGCAGGGGGTGAACACTGAAGCTTTCTTT | CASSFTQGVNTEAFF
TRBJ1-3 | - | TRBV9 | - | TGTGCCAGCAGCGTAGACCCAGGGGCTGGAAACACCATATATTTT | CASSVDPGAGNTIYF
TRBJ1-2 | - | TRBV6-5 | - | TGTGCCAGCAACTCCAGGCCAGGAGGCTACACCTTC | CASNSRPGGYTF
TRBJ1-6 | TRBD1 | TRBV15 | - | TGTGCCACCAGCAGATCGGGACAGTCGAATTCACCCCTCCACTTT | CATSRSGQSNSPLHF
TRBJ1-5 | TRBD1 | TRBV3-1/TRBV3-2 | - | TGTGCCAGCAGCCAAGAACAGGGGGGATATAGCAATCAGCCCCAGCATTTT | CASSQEQGGYSNQPQHF
TRBJ2-1 | - | TRBV5-1 | - | TGCGCCAGCAGCTTGGATAGATTCCTTAATGAGCAGTTCTTC | CASSLDRFLNEQFF
TRBJ1-1 | - | TRBV5-1 | - | TGCGCCAGCAGCCCGGGGTGGCGGGGAATGAACACTGAAGCTTTCTTT | CASSPGWRGMNTEAFF
TRBJ2-1 | TRBD2 | TRBV4-1 | - | TGCGCCAGCAGCCAAGATAGGATAAAGGCTAGCGGTTTGGGGAATGAGCAGTTCTTC | CASSQDRIKASGLGNEQFF
TRBJ2-7 | TRBD2 | TRBV6-2/TRBV6-3 | - | TGTGCCAGCAGTTTCAACGGACTAGCGGGGGGAGTTGAGTCCTACGAGCAGTACTTC | CASSFNGLAGGVESYEQYF
TRBJ1-2 | TRBD1 | TRBV10-2 | - | TGCGCCAGCAGTGCTACAGGGGGTATTGGCTACACCTTC | CASSATGGIGYTF
TRBJ1-5 | TRBD1 | TRBV19 | - | TGTGCCAGTAAAAAGGCAGGGGGGACTCAGCCCCAGCATTTT | CASKKAGGTQPQHF
TRBJ1-5 | - | TRBV30 | - | TGTGCCTGGAGCCTAGCAGGGGACCAGCCCCAGCATTTT | CAWSLAGDQPQHF
TRBJ1-1 | - | TRBV7-2 | - | TGTGCCAGCAGCTTGAGAGAACCGATGAACACTGAAGCTTTCTTT | CASSLREPMNTEAFF
TRBJ1-4 | - | TRBV19 | - | TGTGCCAGTAGTACTCAGGGGACTAATGAAAAACTGTTTTTT | CASSTQGTNEKLFF
TRBJ1-1 | - | TRBV5-1 | - | TGCGCCAGCCTCCGGGGGGGCGATGGGGACACTGAAGCTTTCTTT | CASLRGGDGDTEAFF
TRBJ1-1 | TRBD1 | TRBV10-2 | - | TGCGCCAGCACGGTTCGACAGGGTCGGGGCACTGAAGCTTTCTTT | CASTVRQGRGTEAFF
TRBJ2-3 | - | TRBV10-3 | - | TGTGCCATAAGAGGGGGAGGCACAGATACGCAGTATTTT | CAIRGGGTDTQYF
TRBJ2-1 | TRBD2 | TRBV19 | - | TGTGCCAGTAGTATCCTAGAGCGGGGGAAAGATGAGCAGTTCTTC | CASSILERGKDEQFF
TRBJ1-6 | TRBD1 | TRBV30 | - | TGTGCCTGGATTGAACAGGGGCTTTCACCCCTCCACTTT | CAWIEQGLSPLHF
TRBJ1-5 | - | TRBV19 | - | TGTGCCAGTAGTTACGGGAACAATCAGCCCCAGCATTTT | CASSYGNNQPQHF
TRBJ1-6 | TRBD1 | TRBV5-1 | - | TGCGCCAGCAGCTTGGCCGGGACAGGGCGGTCACCCCTCCACTTT | CASSLAGTGRSPLHF
TRBJ2-5 | TRBD1 | TRBV10-3 | - | TGTGCCATCAGTGAGTCGACAGGGGCAGGGGAGACCCAGTACTTC | CAISESTGAGETQYF
TRBJ2-1 | TRBD2 | TRBV7-6 | - | TGTGCCAGCAGCCCCTTCTTTAGCGGGGAGGGGAATGAGCAGTTCTTC | CASSPFFSGEGNEQFF
TRBJ2-1 | TRBD1 | TRBV4-2 | - | TGTGCCAGCAGCCCCCCCGCTTGGTCGGACAGGGAGATCCCCCGGGATGAGCAGTTCTTC | CASSPPAWSDREIPRDEQFF
TRBJ2-3 | - | TRBV7-9 | - | TGTGCCAGCAGCTTAGGAGCGGTTCGTGATACGCAGTATTTT | CASSLGAVRDTQYF
TRBJ2-3 | TRBD2 | TRBV7-9 | once | TGTGCCAGCAGCTTCGTCCTAGCGGGGGACACAGATACGCAGTATTTT | CASSFVLAGDTDTQYF
TRBJ1-2 | - | TRBV12-3/TRBV12-4 | - | TGTGCCAGCAGTTTGAGAGGGGGCTATGGCTACACCTTC | CASSLRGGYGYTF
TRBJ1-1 | - | TRBV11-2 | - | TGTGCCAGCAGCTTATTTTTACAGAACACTGAAGCTTTCTTT | CASSLFLQNTEAFF
TRBJ1-2 | - | TRBV7-9 | - | TGTGCCAGCAGCTTATTGATGGCAGGCCCTTCCCCTAACTATGGCTACACCTTC | CASSLLMAGPSPNYGYTF
TRBJ1-1 | TRBD1 | TRBV7-9 | - | TGTGCCAGCAGCGCACCGGGACAGGGTGCGAACACTGAAGCTTTCTTT | CASSAPGQGANTEAFF
TRBJ1-2 | - | TRBV29-1 | - | TGCAGCGTTGACCCAGGCCACTATGGCTACACCTTC | CSVDPGHYGYTF
TRBJ2-2 | TRBD2 | TRBV11-2 | - | TGTGCCAGCAGCTTAGAAGCGGGAAACACCGGGGAGCTGTTTTTT | CASSLEAGNTGELFF
TRBJ2-7 | TRBD1 | TRBV9 | - | TGTGCCAGCAGCGTAGGAGGGACAGGGTCCTCCTACGAGCAGTACTTC | CASSVGGTGSSYEQYF
TRBJ2-7 | TRBD2 | TRBV3-1/TRBV3-2 | - | TGTGCCAGCAGCCAAGATGGAATAGCGGGGGGCTCGTACGAGCAGTACTTC | CASSQDGIAGGSYEQYF
TRBJ2-6 | TRBD1 | TRBV19 | - | TGTGCCAGTAGTATAGAGGGCAGGGGGCTGGCCAACGTCCTGACTTTC | CASSIEGRGLANVLTF